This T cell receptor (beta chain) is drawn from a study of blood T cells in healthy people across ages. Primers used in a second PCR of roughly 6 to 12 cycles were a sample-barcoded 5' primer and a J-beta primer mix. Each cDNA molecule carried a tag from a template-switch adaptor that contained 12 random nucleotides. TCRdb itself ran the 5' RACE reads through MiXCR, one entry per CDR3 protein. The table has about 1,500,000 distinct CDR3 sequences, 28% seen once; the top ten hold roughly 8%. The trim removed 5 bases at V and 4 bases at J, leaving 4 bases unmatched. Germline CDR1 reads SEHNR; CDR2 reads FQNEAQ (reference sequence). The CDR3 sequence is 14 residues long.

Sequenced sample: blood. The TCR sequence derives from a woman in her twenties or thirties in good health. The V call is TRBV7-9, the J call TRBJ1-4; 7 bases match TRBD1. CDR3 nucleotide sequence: TGTGCCAGCAGCGGGGGACAGTTTAATGAAAAACTGTTTTTT. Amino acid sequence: CASSGGQFNEKLFF.